The TCR beta chain under discussion was sequenced for a study of T cell responses to AZD1222 COVID-19 vaccine. With 1 base removed from V and 4 bases from J, the gap between germline ends came to 23 bases. Looked up from germline, CDR1 is SEHNR and CDR2 is FQNEAQ (reference sequence). The CDR3 covers 19 residues. Study findings and constraints: Elevations in Spike-specific TCR breadth and depth followed administration of two AZD1222 doses. All repertoire sampling was performed exclusively after the peak T cell response.

On this clone itself: Its specificity is not known.

Repertoires were generated with immunoSEQ multiplex PCR, while TCRdb's copy carries only in-frame clones and drops some. The top ten clones hold over 2.5% of a sample with around 140,000 clones, roughly nine tenths of them seen once. The TCR originated in an adult in good health. The input for sequencing was peripheral blood, taken on day 0 of AZD1222 vaccination. The J gene is TRBJ2-1, the V gene TRBV7-9; no reliable D call. CDR3 nucleotide sequence: TGTGCCAGCAGCTTAGGAGACGGATTCCGGACGGGCAGGTACAATGAGCAGTTCTTC. Its protein product is CASSLGDGFRTGRYNEQFF.